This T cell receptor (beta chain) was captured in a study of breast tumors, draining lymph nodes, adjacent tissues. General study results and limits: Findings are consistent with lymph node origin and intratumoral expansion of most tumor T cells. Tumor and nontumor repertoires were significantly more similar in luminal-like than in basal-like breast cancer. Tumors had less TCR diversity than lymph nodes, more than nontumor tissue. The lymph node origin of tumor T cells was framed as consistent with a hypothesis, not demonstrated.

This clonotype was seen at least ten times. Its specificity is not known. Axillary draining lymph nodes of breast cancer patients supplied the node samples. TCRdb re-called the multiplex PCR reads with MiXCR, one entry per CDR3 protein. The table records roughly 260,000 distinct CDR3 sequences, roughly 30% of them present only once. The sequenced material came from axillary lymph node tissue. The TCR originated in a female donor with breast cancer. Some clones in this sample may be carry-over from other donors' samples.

CDR3 nucleotide sequence: TGTGCCAGCAGCCGCGCTAGGGACAGTCTTTTCGAGCAGTACTTC. Its translation: CASSRARDSLFEQYF. The chain combines TRBV14 with TRBJ2-7; 7 nucleotides align to TRBD1. The CDR3 is 15 residues long. Germline V CDR1 and CDR2: SGHDN, FVKESK. Losses at the gene ends were 4 bases for V and 6 bases for J; bases not matched to a gene: 12.